Listed here are 27 T cell receptor beta chains from one sample, sequenced in a study of T cells in women clearing cervical HPV infection. The data were produced by immunoSEQ multiplex PCR, yet TCRdb's version contains in-frame clones alone and is incomplete. The sample is made up of 10,000 to 15,000 clones, and the top ten hold 10% of it. Sequencing input: blood buffy coat. These receptors were collected from a woman aged 18 to 75 with a cervical HPV16 infection that either progressed to CIN3+ or cleared (not recorded which).

The CDR3 bases that were read are TGTGCCAGCAGTCGACAGGGAGGTATGGGTACG. Its translation: CASSRQGGMGT. The CDR3, in full, reads CASSRQGGMGTQYF. The J gene is TRBJ2-3, the V gene TRBV6-2 or TRBV6-3; tentative D call: TRBD1 (7 bases). The CDR3 extends 3 residues past the end of the read, so its final part is completed from the germline J gene. V lost 5 bases, J lost 8 bases, and 17 bases lay in between. The CDR3 runs 14 residues. Per germline, CDR1 MNHEY and CDR2 SVGEGT.

As regards this clone: The CDR3 is cut off 3 residues early in the read; its end comes from the germline J gene. V is TRBV19 and J is TRBJ1-1, with TRBD1 as a possible D gene (5 bases). CDR3 length equals 12 residues. Germline values: CDR1 LNHDA, CDR2 SQIVND (reference sequence). V lost 6 bases, J lost 6 bases, and 11 bases lay in between. The CDR3 bases that were read are TGTGCCAGTAGCTCGGGGGGTCCTGAA. Translating gives CASSSGGPE. The whole CDR3 region reads CASSSGGPEAFF.

In regard to this clone: Read sequence stops 3 residues before the CDR3 end, and the germline J gene provides the missing end. The V call is TRBV19, the J call TRBJ2-7, with 8 bases lining up with TRBD1. V was clipped by 5 bases and J by 3 bases; unmatched bases: 9. Germline CDR1 and CDR2: LNHDA and SQIVND (reference sequence). The CDR3 contains 15 residues. The CDR3 spells CASSVQLQGVYEQYF. The part of the CDR3 DNA that was read is TGTGCCAGTAGTGTTCAATTACAGGGGGTCTACGAG.

To note about this clone: The CDR3 end is not reached by the read, which stops 3 residues before it; the germline J gene fills it in. The J gene is TRBJ1-2, the V gene TRBV2; 7 bases match TRBD1. V shed 6 bases and J 3 bases; nucleotides not matched to a gene: 4. Germline V lookup: CDR1 SNHLY, CDR2 FYNNEI. CDR3 length equals 13 residues. The CDR3 here is CASSLTGDYGYTF. CDR3 DNA, as far as it was read: TGTGCCAGCAGCCTCACAGGGGACTATGGC.

As to this clone: The missing CDR3 end, 3 residues past where the read stops, is filled in from the germline J gene. The rearrangement links TRBV20-1 to TRBJ2-2, with 12 bases aligning to TRBD1. CDR1 DFQATT and CDR2 SNEGSKA come from the germline V gene (reference sequence). The CDR3 length is 15 residues. The CDR3 DNA, read in part, is TGCAGTGCTAGCGCCGGGACAGGGGGCTATGAAAAG. It encodes CSASAGTGGYEK. The entire CDR3 sequence reads CSASAGTGGYEKLFF.

This clone is classed as medium-sized by frequency. The read comes to an end 3 residues before the CDR3 does, leaving the germline J gene to fill in the end. The chain has TRBV7-3 and TRBJ2-3, with D maybe TRBD1 (5 bases). The V gene's germline CDR1 is SGHTA and CDR2 FQGTGA. Trimming pared 4 bases from V and 3 bases from J, leaving 8 bases between. This CDR3 has 13 residues. The CDR3 sequence is CASSSDMTDTQYF. Partial CDR3 DNA: TGTGCCAGCAGCTCGGACATGACAGATACG.

Remarks on this clone: The read terminates 3 residues before the CDR3 end, so the remaining end is supplied by the germline J gene. This chain joins TRBV2 and TRBJ2-5; tentative D call: TRBD2 (7 bases). V was pared by 2 bases and J by 7 bases, with 14 bases between. The V gene's germline CDR1 is SNHLY and CDR2 FYNNEI. The CDR3 extends over 14 amino acids. Incomplete CDR3 DNA: TGTGCCAGCAGTGAATCGGGGGGCCCGGGGACC. Translated: CASSESGGPGT. The full CDR3 protein reads CASSESGGPGTQYF.

On this clone itself: The CDR3 extends 3 residues past the end of the read, so its final part is completed from the germline J gene. The rearrangement uses TRBV7-9 and TRBJ1-1; no definite D call. Germline V CDR1 and CDR2: SEHNR, FQNEAQ (reference sequence). The CDR3 is made up of 12 amino acids. Partial CDR3 DNA: TGTGCCAGCAGCTTAGTAGGGCGCGAA. Its translation: CASSLVGRE. The whole CDR3 sequence reads CASSLVGREAFF.

In regard to this clone: With the read ending 3 residues before the CDR3 end, the germline J gene is used to fill in that end. V gene TRBV19 combines with J gene TRBJ1-5; no reliable D call. Germline loops: CDR1 LNHDA, CDR2 SQIVND (reference sequence). V shed 1 base and J shed 0 bases, with 10 bases lying between them. The CDR3 loop spans 16 amino acids. Incomplete CDR3 DNA: TGTGCCAGTAGTATAGTTATGAAACTTAGCAATCAGCCC. Amino acid sequence: CASSIVMKLSNQP. The CDR3 in its entirety is CASSIVMKLSNQPQHF.

As to this clone: The read terminates 3 residues ahead of where the CDR3 ends, so the germline J gene completes it. This chain connects TRBV6-2 or TRBV6-3 to TRBJ1-2; TRBD1 is a possible D gene (6 bases). Germline-derived CDR1 and CDR2 are MNHEY and SVGEGT. This CDR3 has 15 residues. The chain's CDR3 is CASSFRGQGRPGYTF. CDR3 DNA, as far as it was read: TGTGCCAGCAGTTTTCGGGGACAAGGGCGGCCCGGC.

A remark on this clone: From the germline J gene comes the end of the CDR3, since the read stops 3 residues before it. J is TRBJ2-7 and V is TRBV20-1; D assignment may be TRBD1 or TRBD2 (5 bases each). The V gene's germline CDR1 is DFQATT and CDR2 SNEGSKA (reference sequence). CDR3 length equals 13 residues. Trimming removed 0 bases at V and 5 bases at J, with 11 bases between. Incomplete CDR3 DNA: TGCAGTGCTAGAGATCGAGGGGCGCACGAG. Its protein is CSARDRGAHE. In full, the CDR3 is CSARDRGAHEQYF.

In regard to this clone: Coverage ceases 3 residues before the CDR3 finishes, and the germline J gene fills in the end. The rearrangement uses TRBV7-3 and TRBJ2-3, with D possibly matching TRBD2 (6 bases). The germline V gene has CDR1 SGHTA and CDR2 FQGTGA. The CDR3 has 14 amino acids. The part of the CDR3 DNA that was read is TGTGCCAGCAGGGCCGGGACTCGACGAGAGACG. This gives the protein CASRAGTRRET. The whole CDR3 sequence is CASRAGTRRETQYF. Filled out from reference TRBV7-3 and TRBJ2-3, the complete variable domain reads GAGVSQTPSNKVTEKGKYVELRCDPISGHTALYWYRQSLGQGPEFLIYFQGTGAADDSGLPNDRFFAVRPEGSVSTLKIQRTERGDSAVYLCASRAGTRRETQYFGPGTRLTVL.

About this clone: The read halts 3 residues ahead of the CDR3 end, with the missing end drawn from the germline J gene. This chain uses TRBV6-2 or TRBV6-3 with TRBJ1-6; D is possibly TRBD1 (6 bases). The V end was cut by 5 bases, the J end by 8 bases, with 16 bases between. The CDR3 consists of 15 residues. CDR1 is MNHEY, CDR2 SVGEGT, per germline. Partial CDR3 DNA: TGTGCCAGCAGTCTTCCACAGGGTATGGATTCACCC. Translating it yields CASSLPQGMDSP. The whole CDR3 protein reads CASSLPQGMDSPLHF.

The covered CDR3 bases are TGCAGTGCTAGGGGGACAATGGTGTTTGCGGGGGTAAACAATGAG. This codes for CSARGTMVFAGVNNE. The full CDR3 is CSARGTMVFAGVNNEQFF. The genes are TRBV20-1 and TRBJ2-1, with D perhaps matching TRBD2 (7 bases). The sequenced fragment ends 3 residues before the CDR3 boundary, so the rest is inferred from the germline J gene. Germline V gene lookup returns CDR1 DFQATT and CDR2 SNEGSKA (reference sequence). V was shortened by 3 bases and J by 5 bases, with 26 bases between the two germline ends. The CDR3 has 18 residues.

Concerning this clone: The read finishes 3 residues shy of the CDR3 end, and the germline J gene is used to complete it. The chain carries TRBV11-2 and TRBJ2-1; 11 bases align to TRBD2. V was pared by 5 bases and J by 4 bases, with 4 bases of the junction left unmatched. Germline V gives CDR1 SGHAT, CDR2 FQNNGV. The CDR3 extends over 15 amino acids. This CDR3 is CASSRLAGPYNEQFF. The part of the CDR3 DNA that was read is TGTGCCAGCAGCCGACTAGCGGGGCCTTACAATGAG.

Details on this clone: The CDR3 end falls 3 residues outside the read, so it is completed with the germline J gene. The V and J genes are TRBV6-2 or TRBV6-3 and TRBJ1-2; 8 bases fit TRBD1. Germline-derived CDR1 and CDR2 are MNHEY and SVGEGT. This CDR3 contains 13 residues. CDR3 DNA (partial): TGTGCCAGCCGACGGGCAGGGGGCTACGAC. Residues: CASRRAGGYD. The full CDR3 sequence reads CASRRAGGYDYTF.

As concerns this clone: The read falls 3 residues short of the CDR3 end, and the missing part is taken from the germline J gene. This chain joins TRBV6-1 and TRBJ1-1, with 7 bases lining up with TRBD1. Unmatched junction bases numbered 4, after V lost 2 bases and J lost 4 bases. The CDR3 is 14 amino acids. Germline CDR1 is MNHNS and CDR2 is SASEGT. The chain's CDR3 is CASSERQGTTEAFF. Partial CDR3 DNA: TGTGCCAGCAGTGAACGACAGGGAACCACTGAA.

In regard to this clone: Read coverage stops 3 residues before the CDR3 terminus; the germline J gene supplies the remainder. The identical CDR3 is also encoded by other nucleotide sequences in the sample. This sequence joins TRBV7-2 and TRBJ1-2, with D perhaps matching TRBD1 (5 bases). This CDR3 spans 13 amino acids. The V gene lost 4 bases and the J gene lost 7 bases, with 13 bases spanning the gap. Germline V gives CDR1 SGHTA, CDR2 FQGNSA. The CDR3 here is CASSSLGGGGYTF. The CDR3 DNA, read in part, is TGTGCCAGCAGCTCCCTCGGGGGGGGTGGC.

On this clone itself: The CDR3 extends 3 residues past the end of the read, so its final part is completed from the germline J gene. V and J are TRBV6-1 and TRBJ2-3, with 8 positions matching TRBD1. Looked up from germline, CDR1 is MNHNS and CDR2 is SASEGT. The CDR3 covers 15 residues. Trimming took 3 bases from V and 3 from J; bases not matched to a gene: 5. The DNA read from the CDR3 is TGTGCCAGCAGTGACAGGGGGCCCCAGACAGATACG. Translation gives CASSDRGPQTDT. The full CDR3 sequence reads CASSDRGPQTDTQYF.

A word on this clone: The read halts 3 residues ahead of the CDR3 end, with the missing end drawn from the germline J gene. The identical CDR3 is also encoded by other nucleotide sequences in the sample. V and J are TRBV7-2 and TRBJ1-5; 7 bases are shared with TRBD1. CDR3 length: 14 amino acids. Germline V gene data show CDR1 as SGHTA and CDR2 as FQGNSA. The J segment lost 5 bases and the V segment lost 4 bases, leaving 5 bases of the junction unmatched. The sequenced part of the CDR3 DNA is TGTGCCAGCAGCTCCGGGACAGCCTATCAGCCC. Translating gives CASSSGTAYQP. The whole CDR3 protein reads CASSSGTAYQPQHF.

Note on this clone: The CDR3 goes on 3 residues after the read ends, and that part is filled in from the germline J gene. The J gene is TRBJ2-1, the V gene TRBV6-2 or TRBV6-3; tentative D call: TRBD1 (6 bases). The CDR3 has 14 residues. Germline CDR1 and CDR2: MNHEY and SVGEGT. The V and J ends lost 8 bases and 2 bases respectively, with 13 bases between them. CDR3 sequence: CASGQGTPYNEQFF. The CDR3 DNA, read in part, is TGTGCCAGCGGTCAGGGGACCCCCTACAATGAG.

On this clone itself: The read is 3 residues too short to cover the CDR3 end, so that end is filled in from the germline J gene. The chain couples TRBV30 to TRBJ2-3; D is perhaps TRBD2 (5 bases). The CDR3 is 13 amino acids. Germline lookup yields CDR1 GTSNPN and CDR2 SVGIG (reference sequence). The part of the CDR3 DNA that was read is TGTGCCTGGAGTCTTAGCGCGCAAGAGACG. This gives the protein CAWSLSAQET. The entire CDR3 reads CAWSLSAQETQYF.

According to its frequency, this clone is medium-sized (0.01 to 0.1%). The read halts 3 residues ahead of the CDR3 end, with the missing end drawn from the germline J gene. The genes are TRBV30 and TRBJ2-5; D uncertain. This CDR3 spans 13 amino acids. Germline loops: CDR1 GTSNPN, CDR2 SVGIG (reference sequence). Trimming left V 2 bases short and J 2 bases short, with 9 bases between. Here the CDR3 reads CAWSLQPQETQYF. The DNA read from the CDR3 is TGTGCCTGGAGTTTACAACCACAAGAGACC.

Regarding this clone: Read coverage stops 3 residues before the CDR3 terminus; the germline J gene supplies the remainder. The V and J genes are TRBV19 and TRBJ1-2, with 11 bases lining up with TRBD1. The CDR3 runs 16 residues. Trimming took 7 bases from V and 6 from J; bases not matched to a gene: 13. Germline V gives CDR1 LNHDA, CDR2 SQIVND (reference sequence). CDR3 DNA, as far as it was read: TGTGCCAGTATGTTCTTCGGTGGACAGGGGGCGGATGGC. Translated, it gives CASMFFGGQGADG. The complete CDR3 sequence is CASMFFGGQGADGYTF.

As regards this clone: The CDR3 end is not reached by the read, which stops 3 residues before it; the germline J gene fills it in. The chain has TRBV5-1 and TRBJ2-5; 9 bases are a match to TRBD1. The CDR3 has 16 amino acids. Trimming at V came to 4 bases and at J to 3 bases, leaving 10 bases not matched to a gene. CDR1 and CDR2 from the germline V gene are SGHRS and YFSETQ. Partial CDR3 DNA: TGCGCCAGCAGCCGTACCGACAGGGGGATAAAAGAGACC. Its translation: CASSRTDRGIKET. The full CDR3 protein reads CASSRTDRGIKETQYF.

A remark on this clone: The sequence runs out 3 residues before the end of the CDR3; the remainder is reconstructed from the germline J gene. The J gene is TRBJ2-3, the V gene TRBV18, with a tentative D call TRBD2 (6 bases). In germline, CDR1 is KGHSH, CDR2 LQKENI. The CDR3 contains 14 residues. CDR3 residues: CASSPPSGQETQYF. Incomplete CDR3 DNA: TGTGCCAGCTCACCACCTAGCGGTCAAGAGACG.

Comments on this clone: Sequencing ends 3 residues short of the CDR3 end; the germline J gene provides the rest. This chain uses TRBV6-2 or TRBV6-3 with TRBJ2-7; 9 positions agree with TRBD2. From germline, CDR1 is MNHEY and CDR2 SVGEGT. V was pared by 0 bases and J by 3 bases, with 0 bases of the junction left unmatched. The CDR3 loop spans 14 amino acids. The covered CDR3 bases are TGTGCCAGCAGTTACTCGACTAGCGGCTACGAG. Protein: CASSYSTSGYE. The entire CDR3 protein reads CASSYSTSGYEQYF.